Reported below is one T cell receptor (beta chain). Its specificity is unknown. The sample comes from a study of shared clonotypes between healthy human individuals. Study-level results: Sample collection involved blood only; tissue repertoires are likely different.

Caucasian adults living in Nashville, Tennessee, provided all samples. The assay was immunoSEQ multiplex PCR, and TCRdb's table has in-frame clones only and misses some. The sample has 1.4 million or so clones; approximately 98.5% are singletons. CDR3 length equals 14 residues. Germline CDR1 LNHDA, CDR2 SQIVND (reference sequence). Trimming left V 10 bases short and J 4 bases short, with 17 bases between. The sequencing sample was made of naive CD4+ T cells sorted from blood. The sample's subset: CD45RA+ positively selected. V is TRBV19 and J is TRBJ1-5; D is undetermined. This TCR was recovered from a man younger than 40 in good health. As DNA, the CDR3 is TGTGCCACCTGGGGAATAGGGAGGAATCAGCCCCAGCATTTT. Translation: CATWGIGRNQPQHF.